The 29 T cell receptor beta chains in this list originate from one sample, sequenced in a study of CD8+CD57+ T cells in acquired aplastic anemia. Sequenced patients had shown CD8+CD57+ cell expansion by flow cytometry. The use of genomic DNA as template underpinned the TCR beta VDJ and CDR3 profiling. Each CDR3 protein is one row after TCRdb ran MiXCR on the reads. Of 100,000 to 150,000 distinct CDR3 sequences in the sample, approximately 41% were seen once. Material: sorted CD4+, CD8+, or CD8+CD57+ T cells (not recorded which) from PBMCs. Every receptor here comes from a human donor with aplastic anemia.

This clonotype was counted many times. For the CDR3, the DNA is TGTGCCAGTAGTCCTACCCGGACTCTACAAGAGACCCAGTACTTC. This sequence encodes CASSPTRTLQETQYF. This chain joins TRBV19 and TRBJ2-5, with TRBD2 as a possible D gene (5 bases). V was cut by 5 bases and J by 2 bases, with 15 bases left in between. This CDR3 is built from 15 residues. Germline lookup yields CDR1 LNHDA and CDR2 SQIVND (reference sequence). Full variable domain (missing parts from reference TRBV19 and TRBJ2-5): DGGITQSPKYLFRKEGQNVTLSCEQNLNHDAMYWYRQDPGQGLRLIYYSQIVNDFQKGDIAEGYSVSREKKESFPLTVTSAQKNPTAFYLCASSPTRTLQETQYFGPGTRLLVL.

Ten or more counts support this clonotype. The rearrangement joins TRBV20-1 to TRBJ1-1; no reliable D call. Between the trimmed V and J ends, which lost 2 bases and 0 bases, there was a span of 10 bases. CDR1 is DFQATT, CDR2 SNEGSKA, per germline (reference sequence). The CDR3 contains 14 residues. DNA of the CDR3: TGCAGTGCTAGACTACCGACGGTGAACACTGAAGCTTTCTTT. Translated, it gives CSARLPTVNTEAFF.

This clonotype was seen repeatedly, ten times or more. The chain uses TRBV5-1 and TRBJ1-1; the D gene is possibly TRBD1 (5 bases). Looked up from germline, CDR1 is SGHRS and CDR2 is YFSETQ. V lost 0 bases and J 5 bases, leaving 5 bases between the germline ends. The CDR3 is made up of 12 amino acids. CDR3 sequence: CASSLEGTEAFF. CDR3 DNA: TGCGCCAGCAGCTTGGAGGGGACTGAAGCTTTCTTT. Filled out from reference TRBV5-1 and TRBJ1-1, the complete variable domain reads KAGVTQTPRYLIKTRGQQVTLSCSPISGHRSVSWYQQTPGQGLQFLFEYFSETQRNKGNFPGRFSGRQFSNSRSEMNVSTLELGDSALYLCASSLEGTEAFFGQGTRLTVV.

The sample holds many counts of this clonotype. This chain links TRBV2 with TRBJ1-1, with TRBD1 as a possible D gene (5 bases). Germline V gives CDR1 SNHLY, CDR2 FYNNEI. The CDR3 extends over 15 amino acids. Trimming left V 5 bases short and J 4 bases short, with 17 bases between. The CDR3 DNA reads TGTGCCAGCAGTCGACCCCGACAGTTCGGCACTGAAGCTTTCTTT. Translated, it gives CASSRPRQFGTEAFF. Variable domain in full (rest from reference TRBV2 and TRBJ1-1): EPEVTQTPSHQVTQMGQEVILRCVPISNHLYFYWYRQILGQKVEFLVSFYNNEISEKSEIFDDQFSVERPDGSNFTLKIRSTKLEDSAMYFCASSRPRQFGTEAFFGQGTRLTVV.

The chain links TRBV5-4 to TRBJ1-2; D not resolved. Germline V gives CDR1 SGHNT, CDR2 YYREEE (reference sequence). With 1 base removed from V and 8 bases from J, the gap between germline ends came to 9 bases. The CDR3 has 12 amino acids. The CDR3 nucleotides are TGTGCCAGCAGCTTGAGTTCGTGGGGCTACACCTTC. Translated, it gives CASSLSSWGYTF.

The chain carries TRBV25-1 and TRBJ1-2; D call uncertain. The CDR3 contains 15 residues. With 3 bases removed from V and 0 bases from J, the gap between germline ends came to 11 bases. Germline CDR1 reads MGHDK; CDR2 reads SYGVNS. Here the CDR3 DNA reads TGTGCCAGCAGTGATCCCCCGCGATCTAACTATGGCTACACCTTC. Translation gives CASSDPPRSNYGYTF.

This clonotype was counted at least ten times. The rearrangement joins TRBV7-2 to TRBJ2-7; tentative D call: TRBD1 (5 bases). Trimming took 2 bases from V and 3 from J, leaving 8 bases between them. This CDR3 spans 13 amino acids. Germline assignment: CDR1 SGHTA and CDR2 FQGNSA. As DNA, the CDR3 is TGTGCCAGCAGCTTACCAGGGCTCTACGAGCAGTACTTC. Translating it yields CASSLPGLYEQYF. Together with reference TRBV7-2 and TRBJ2-7, the CDR3 gives the full variable domain: GAGVSQSPSNKVTEKGKDVELRCDPISGHTALYWYRQSLGQGLEFLIYFQGNSAPDKSGLPSDRFSAERTGGSVSTLTIQRTQQEDSAVYLCASSLPGLYEQYFGPGTRLTVT.

This clonotype has just one count. The chain combines TRBV7-6 with TRBJ2-5; 10 bases are a match to TRBD2. The CDR3 has 14 residues. Germline CDR1 SGHVS, CDR2 FNYEAQ. Losses at the gene ends were 1 base for V and 5 bases for J; bases not matched to a gene: 1. The CDR3 here is CASSLVTSGETQYF. The CDR3 nucleotides are TGTGCCAGCAGCTTAGTGACTAGCGGGGAGACCCAGTACTTC.

The genes are TRBV7-6 and TRBJ1-4, with unresolved D. Germline-derived CDR1 and CDR2 are SGHVS and FNYEAQ. The V end was cut by 5 bases, the J end by 7 bases, with 11 bases between. This CDR3 is 13 amino acids long. The CDR3 DNA is TGTGCCAGCAGCCCTGCAGGTTCTGAAAAACTGTTTTTT. Its translation is CASSPAGSEKLFF.

The CDR3 DNA is TGTGCCAGCAGCTCCCTAGCTAGCTCCTACAATGAGCAGTTCTTC. It translates to CASSSLASSYNEQFF. The chain uses TRBV7-6 and TRBJ2-1, with D perhaps matching TRBD2 (5 bases). Germline-derived CDR1 and CDR2 are SGHVS and FNYEAQ. With 4 bases removed from V and 0 bases from J, the gap between germline ends came to 10 bases. The CDR3 is made up of 15 amino acids.

As for this clonotype: Relative to the germline gene, one junction end is altered; a read error may explain this. DNA for the CDR3: TGTGCCAGCCCACCTAGGACAGGCTATGGCTACACCTTC. Protein: CASPPRTGYGYTF. The V and J genes are TRBV18 and TRBJ1-2, with 7 bases that match TRBD1. CDR3 length equals 13 residues. Germline V gives CDR1 KGHSH, CDR2 LQKENI.

The chain uses TRBV9 and TRBJ2-7; TRBD1 agrees at 8 bases. Germline CDR1 and CDR2: SGDLS and YYNGEE. V dropped 0 bases and J dropped 6; count of bases not matched to a gene: 5. This CDR3 comprises 14 residues. The CDR3 bases are TGTGCCAGCAGCGTAGATCAGGGGGCCTTCGAGCAGTACTTC. This translates into CASSVDQGAFEQYF. Drawing the rest from reference TRBV9 and TRBJ2-7, the complete variable domain is DSGVTQTPKHLITATGQRVTLRCSPRSGDLSVYWYQQSLDQGLQFLIQYYNGEERAKGNILERFSAQQFPDLHSELNLSSLELGDSALYFCASSVDQGAFEQYFGPGTRLTVT.

The J gene is TRBJ1-3, the V gene TRBV20-1; no clear D gene. V was trimmed by 2 bases and J by 2 bases, leaving 10 bases between them. The germline V gene encodes CDR1 DFQATT and CDR2 SNEGSKA (reference sequence). This CDR3 spans 14 amino acids. The CDR3 nucleotides are TGCAGTGCTAGAACTAGGACGGCTGGAAACACCATATATTTT. It specifies CSARTRTAGNTIYF.

This clonotype was recorded many times. The chain has TRBV10-2 and TRBJ1-1; TRBD1 matches at 8 bases. V lost 6 bases and J lost 8; bases outside the gene matches: 5. There are 12 residues in the CDR3. Germline loops: CDR1 WSHSY, CDR2 SAAADI. This CDR3 reads CASRDRVSEAFF. In nucleotides, the CDR3 is TGCGCCAGCAGGGACAGGGTGAGCGAAGCTTTCTTT.

The rearrangement links TRBV5-1 to TRBJ2-1; D gene ambiguous. Trimming took 0 bases from V and 10 from J, leaving 14 bases between them. The CDR3 is 14 amino acids. The V gene's germline CDR1 is SGHRS and CDR2 YFSETQ. CDR3 residues: CASSLDLGSYEQFF. DNA of the CDR3: TGCGCCAGCAGCTTGGATCTAGGCTCCTACGAGCAGTTCTTC.

The V call is TRBV19, the J call TRBJ1-1; D is perhaps TRBD1 (5 bases). The CDR3 contains 15 residues. The germline V and J ends were trimmed by 5 bases and 1 base, with 14 bases remaining between them. Germline loops: CDR1 LNHDA, CDR2 SQIVND (reference sequence). CDR3 region: CASSATASWNTEAFF. Here the CDR3 DNA reads TGTGCCAGTAGTGCGACAGCCTCCTGGAACACTGAAGCTTTCTTT.

This clonotype appeared many times. The rearrangement uses TRBV5-1 and TRBJ2-7, with 10 bases that match TRBD1. This CDR3 region has 14 residues. After removal of 3 bases from V and 2 bases from J, the junction contained 2 bases not matched to a gene. The germline V gene has CDR1 SGHRS and CDR2 YFSETQ. CDR3 DNA: TGCGCCAGCAGCTGGGACAGGGGACCCTACGAGCAGTACTTC. Translated, it gives CASSWDRGPYEQYF.

In this sample, this clonotype turned up many times. The rearrangement uses TRBV3-1 and TRBJ1-1; D may be TRBD1 (5 bases). The V gene lost 3 bases and the J gene lost 4 bases, with 18 bases spanning the gap. This CDR3 is built from 16 residues. Germline V gene sequence: CDR1 LGHDT, CDR2 YNNKEL (reference sequence). This CDR3 reads CASSQRSGVVGTEAFF. As DNA, the CDR3 is TGTGCCAGCAGCCAGAGGTCGGGGGTGGTAGGCACTGAAGCTTTCTTT.

This CDR3 is CATSSQGQQETQYF. The CDR3 DNA is TGTGCCACCAGTTCTCAGGGGCAGCAAGAGACCCAGTACTTC. This rearrangement joins TRBV24-1 to TRBJ2-5, with a possible D match to TRBD1 (6 bases). In germline, CDR1 is KGHDR, CDR2 SFDVKD. The CDR3 extends over 14 amino acids. Trimming took off 6 bases at V and 2 bases at J, with 12 bases between the two ends.

This clonotype was seen many times. CDR3 sequence: CASSGDRGPFQPQHF. The DNA for the CDR3 is TGTGCCAGTAGCGGGGACAGGGGGCCGTTTCAGCCCCAGCATTTT. This chain joins TRBV19 and TRBJ1-5; 12 positions agree with TRBD1. This CDR3 is 15 amino acids long. Losses at the gene ends were 6 bases for V and 6 bases for J; bases not matched to a gene: 6. Germline CDR1 LNHDA, CDR2 SQIVND (reference sequence). Full variable domain (outside the CDR3, taken from reference TRBV19 and TRBJ1-5): DGGITQSPKYLFRKEGQNVTLSCEQNLNHDAMYWYRQDPGQGLRLIYYSQIVNDFQKGDIAEGYSVSREKKESFPLTVTSAQKNPTAFYLCASSGDRGPFQPQHFGDGTRLSIL.

This clonotype was observed at least ten times. The CDR3 reads CASSLAGTAYEQYF. The DNA of the CDR3 is TGTGCCAGCAGCTTAGCGGGGACAGCCTACGAGCAGTACTTC. V is TRBV7-2 and J is TRBJ2-7; TRBD1 matches at 7 bases. Trimming cost V 0 bases and J 2 bases; bases outside gene matches: 1. The germline CDR1 and CDR2 sequences are SGHTA and FQGNSA. This CDR3 spans 14 amino acids.

V and J are TRBV9 and TRBJ1-4; 8 nucleotides line up with TRBD1. The CDR3 sequence is 16 residues long. J was trimmed by 3 bases and V by 3 bases; bases with no gene match: 7. The germline V gene has CDR1 SGDLS and CDR2 YYNGEE. CDR3 region: CASSAIQGAANEKLFF. The DNA for the CDR3 is TGTGCCAGCAGCGCAATTCAGGGGGCTGCTAATGAAAAACTGTTTTTT.

This rearrangement joins TRBV18 to TRBJ2-7, with D perhaps assigned TRBD1 or TRBD2 (5 bases each). This CDR3 spans 14 amino acids. The V gene lost 3 bases and the J gene lost 3 bases, with 12 bases spanning the gap. The germline CDR1 and CDR2 sequences are KGHSH and LQKENI. The CDR3 bases are TGTGCCAGCTCACCCGTGGCAGGGAGCTACGAGCAGTACTTC. Its translation: CASSPVAGSYEQYF. Variable domain in full (rest from reference TRBV18 and TRBJ2-7): NAGVMQNPRHLVRRRGQEARLRCSPMKGHSHVYWYRQLPEEGLKFMVYLQKENIIDESGMPKERFSAEFPKEGPSILRIQQVVRGDSAAYFCASSPVAGSYEQYFGPGTRLTVT.

With respect to this clonotype: A much larger clone differs by one base, so this may be a read error. The chain recombines TRBV25-1 with TRBJ1-3, with D possibly matching TRBD1 (5 bases). V gave up 8 bases and J gave up 15 bases, with 23 bases separating them. The CDR3 runs 13 residues. The germline CDR1 and CDR2 sequences are MGHDK and SYGVNS. CDR3 DNA sequence: TGTGCCAGCGCGAAGGGGTACGGAAACGCCACATATTTT. Translation gives CASAKGYGNATYF.

This clonotype was recorded at least ten times. V usage is TRBV5-1 and J usage is TRBJ1-2, with TRBD1 as a possible D gene (6 bases). Germline CDR1 and CDR2: SGHRS and YFSETQ. Trimming removed 4 bases from V and 8 bases from J, with 18 bases in between. This CDR3 is built from 14 residues. The CDR3 DNA is TGCGCCAGCAGCGAAGCACACAGGGACGCGGGCTACACCTTC. It codes for CASSEAHRDAGYTF.

This clonotype was counted at least ten times. The chain joins TRBV20-1 to TRBJ1-4; 7 bases align to TRBD1. Germline V gene data show CDR1 as DFQATT and CDR2 as SNEGSKA (reference sequence). The CDR3 is 14 amino acids. The V gene end was trimmed by 6 bases and the J gene end by 8 bases; junction bases not matched to a gene: 12. CDR3 amino acids: CSAGQGGGGEKLFF. CDR3 nucleotides: TGCAGTGCCGGGCAGGGGGGCGGCGGGGAAAAACTGTTTTTT.

Ten or more counts support this clonotype. The rearrangement links TRBV2 to TRBJ2-1, with D perhaps matching TRBD2 (7 bases). Germline V gives CDR1 SNHLY, CDR2 FYNNEI. Between the trimmed V and J ends, which lost 8 bases and 2 bases, there was a span of 10 bases. The CDR3 contains 13 residues. The CDR3 nucleotides read TGTGCCAGCGAGGGGGGGACCTACAATGAGCAGTTCTTC. This codes for CASEGGTYNEQFF.

The J gene is TRBJ1-4, the V gene TRBV5-1; 10 nucleotides agree with TRBD1. V lost 0 bases and J lost 8; bases outside the gene matches: 10. The CDR3 spans 17 residues. CDR1 SGHRS and CDR2 YFSETQ come from the germline V gene. The CDR3 DNA reads as TGCGCCAGCAGCTTGGCCGAGACAGGGGGCGCGGAGGAAAAACTGTTTTTT. It translates to CASSLAETGGAEEKLFF.

This clonotype appeared many times. The chain recombines TRBV5-1 with TRBJ1-2; 8 positions match TRBD1. V gave up 4 bases and J gave up 8 bases; unmatched junction bases: 7. The CDR3 loop spans 13 amino acids. Looked up from germline, CDR1 is SGHRS and CDR2 is YFSETQ. CDR3 in DNA: TGCGCCAGCAGCCTAGGACAGGGCGGAGGCTACACCTTC. It codes for CASSLGQGGGYTF. Full variable domain (rest looked up from reference TRBV5-1 and TRBJ1-2): KAGVTQTPRYLIKTRGQQVTLSCSPISGHRSVSWYQQTPGQGLQFLFEYFSETQRNKGNFPGRFSGRQFSNSRSEMNVSTLELGDSALYLCASSLGQGGGYTFGSGTRLTVV.